Described below is a single T cell receptor beta chain sequence and its context. As yet, its antigen is unknown. Profiling relied on immunoSEQ multiplex PCR, and the TCRdb table lists in-frame clones only, not all of them. The profile shows 90,000 to 140,000 clones, 88% of them singletons. This entry belongs to a study of T cell responses to AZD1222 COVID-19 vaccine. Study-level findings and limits: Repertoire sampling happened only post peak T cell response.

Germline trimming cut 10 bases from V and 4 bases from J; bases unmatched to any gene: 11. This CDR3 has 14 amino acids. Germline lookup yields CDR1 ENHRY and CDR2 SYGVKD. The chain links TRBV10-3 to TRBJ1-1; 8 positions match TRBD1. The source material was peripheral blood, sampled on day 0 of AZD1222 vaccination. This sequence originates from an adult in good health. The CDR3, as DNA: TGTGCCACTGGGGGTCAGGGGGCGACCACTGAAGCTTTCTTT. It translates to CATGGQGATTEAFF.